This T cell receptor (beta chain) is drawn from a study of spatial heterogeneity in lung cancer. Across the study: The donors comprised some 72 untreated early-stage non-small cell lung cancer patients. Detected sequences consistently included more beta-chain ones than alpha-chain ones.

Per germline, CDR1 SGHRS and CDR2 YFSETQ. V lost 7 bases to trimming and J lost 2 bases, with 16 bases between them. The CDR3 length is 15 residues. The table lists this clonotype with a few counts. The time point here: blood at routine non-recurrence follow-up after resection. The sequenced material consisted of unsorted whole RNA from tumor, nontumor lung or frozen PBMC. TCRdb reprocessed the 5' RACE reads with MiXCR, giving one entry per CDR3 protein. The sample has more than 40,000 distinct CDR3 sequences, 20% to 25% seen once. The sequencing here drew on PBMCs, taken at follow-up. This receptor was obtained from a female donor with early-stage non-small cell lung cancer. The V gene is TRBV5-1, the J gene TRBJ1-5, with D perhaps TRBD1 (6 bases). The CDR3 spells CASSLGSGGNQPQHF. In DNA form, the CDR3 reads TGCGCCAGCTCGCTTGGTTCAGGGGGCAATCAGCCCCAGCATTTT.